This T cell receptor (beta chain) was identified during a study of T cell responses to AZD1222 COVID-19 vaccine. Repertoires were generated with immunoSEQ multiplex PCR, while TCRdb's copy carries only in-frame clones and drops some. Counted here are under 200,000 clones, 85% to 95% occurring once; the ten biggest clones make up less than 4.5%. The length of the CDR3 is 15 residues. J lost 2 bases, V lost 5 bases, and 8 bases had no gene match. Germline V gives CDR1 SEHNR, CDR2 FQNEAQ (reference sequence). The receptor comes from an adult who received the MenACWY meningococcal vaccine as a control. The sequencing used peripheral blood, collected 28 days after the second dose of the MenACWY control vaccine. The chain uses TRBV7-9 and TRBJ1-2; the match to TRBD1 covers 7 bases. In nucleotides, the CDR3 is TGTGCCAGCAGCCGGGCAGGGGGAATGAACTATGGCTACACCTTC. Its protein product is CASSRAGGMNYGYTF.